The 9 T cell receptor beta chains below come from one sample, sequenced in a study of shared clonotypes between healthy human individuals. Clones were sequenced by immunoSEQ multiplex PCR, and TCRdb holds only the in-frame ones, with some missing. The table includes about 180,000 clones, roughly 93% detected once. The sample consisted of naive CD4+ T cells sorted from blood. Subset reported: CD45RA+ positively selected. These receptors were collected from a woman younger than 45 in good health.

CDR3 sequence reads: CASSRSSGGLSYEQYF. In nucleotides, the CDR3 is TGTGCCAGCAGCCGTAGTTCGGGAGGACTCTCCTACGAGCAGTACTTC. The V call is TRBV4-2, the J call TRBJ2-7; 7 positions agree with TRBD2. V trimming: 4 bases; J trimming: 0 bases; junction bases outside the gene matches: 9. The CDR3 extends over 16 amino acids. Germline V gene sequence: CDR1 LGHNA, CDR2 YNFKEQ.

The rearrangement uses TRBV18 and TRBJ1-6; no clear D. This CDR3 is 13 amino acids long. Between the trimmed V and J ends, which lost 6 bases and 7 bases, there was a span of 10 bases. CDR1 KGHSH and CDR2 LQKENI come from the germline V gene. The CDR3 bases are TGTGCCAGCTCCCAATCCGGGAATTCACCCCTCCACTTT. Protein product: CASSQSGNSPLHF.

This rearrangement joins TRBV5-1 to TRBJ2-7, with D possibly matching TRBD1 (5 bases). Trimming stripped 0 bases from V and 7 bases from J, with 11 bases between. Germline V gene sequence: CDR1 SGHRS, CDR2 YFSETQ. The CDR3 is 13 amino acids. CDR3 residues: CASSLDRSEEQYF. CDR3 nucleotide sequence: TGCGCCAGCAGCTTGGACAGGTCAGAAGAGCAGTACTTC. Full variable domain (outside the CDR3, taken from reference TRBV5-1 and TRBJ2-7): KAGVTQTPRYLIKTRGQQVTLSCSPISGHRSVSWYQQTPGQGLQFLFEYFSETQRNKGNFPGRFSGRQFSNSRSEMNVSTLELGDSALYLCASSLDRSEEQYFGPGTRLTVT.

J is TRBJ2-3 and V is TRBV6-6; 7 nucleotides line up with TRBD1. Per the germline V gene, CDR1 is MNHNY and CDR2 is SVGAGI (reference sequence). Unmatched junction bases numbered 3, after V lost 2 bases and J lost 4 bases. The CDR3 covers 14 residues. The CDR3 sequence is CASSYEGAADTQYF. CDR3 DNA sequence: TGTGCCAGCAGTTACGAGGGGGCGGCAGATACGCAGTATTTT.

CDR3: CASSLVPSNQPQHF. CDR3 sequence (DNA): TGTGCCAGCAGCTTAGTCCCTAGCAATCAGCCCCAGCATTTT. This chain uses TRBV7-2 with TRBJ1-5; D call uncertain. The V end was cut by 1 base, the J end by 0 bases, with 4 bases between. CDR1 and CDR2 (germline): SGHTA, FQGNSA. The CDR3 sequence is 14 residues long. The variable domain in full, completed from reference TRBV7-2 and TRBJ1-5, reads GAGVSQSPSNKVTEKGKDVELRCDPISGHTALYWYRQSLGQGLEFLIYFQGNSAPDKSGLPSDRFSAERTGGSVSTLTIQRTQQEDSAVYLCASSLVPSNQPQHFGDGTRLSIL.

This rearrangement joins TRBV7-8 to TRBJ2-7; TRBD2 matches at 7 bases. With 3 bases clipped from V and 4 bases from J, the junction kept 12 bases outside the gene matches. The CDR3 is 16 amino acids. Per germline, CDR1 SGHVS and CDR2 FQNEAQ. CDR3 sequence reads: CASSLGVGGSFYEQYF. In nucleotides, the CDR3 is TGTGCCAGCAGCTTGGGGGTGGGAGGGAGTTTTTACGAGCAGTACTTC.

The CDR3 reads CASSTGRLAKNIQYF. The CDR3 DNA reads TGTGCCAGCAGCACGGGGCGGCTAGCCAAAAACATTCAGTACTTC. The chain couples TRBV21-1 to TRBJ2-4. TRBV21-1 is reported as a pseudogene. The CDR3 runs 15 residues.

In its sample, this clone was seen once. The rearrangement joins TRBV5-4 to TRBJ1-4; no clear D gene. Germline CDR1 and CDR2: SGHNT and YYREEE (reference sequence). This CDR3 is 16 amino acids long. Trimming took off 4 bases at V and 0 bases at J, with 13 bases between the two ends. CDR3 protein: CASSLGGPATNEKLFF. CDR3 bases: TGTGCCAGCAGCCTCGGAGGGCCCGCAACTAATGAAAAACTGTTTTTT. The full variable domain, with the rest looked up from reference TRBV5-4 and TRBJ1-4, is ETGVTQSPTHLIKTRGQQVTLRCSSQSGHNTVSWYQQALGQGPQFIFQYYREEENGRGNFPPRFSGLQFPNYSSELNVNALELDDSALYLCASSLGGPATNEKLFFGSGTQLSVL.

This chain links TRBV20-1 with TRBJ2-1; no clear D gene. CDR1 is DFQATT, CDR2 SNEGSKA, per germline (reference sequence). The ends were cut back, 5 bases at V and 5 bases at J, with 4 bases in the middle. This CDR3 region has 10 residues. The CDR3 DNA sequence: TGCAGTGCTGCAAACAATGAGCAGTTCTTC. It translates to CSAANNEQFF.